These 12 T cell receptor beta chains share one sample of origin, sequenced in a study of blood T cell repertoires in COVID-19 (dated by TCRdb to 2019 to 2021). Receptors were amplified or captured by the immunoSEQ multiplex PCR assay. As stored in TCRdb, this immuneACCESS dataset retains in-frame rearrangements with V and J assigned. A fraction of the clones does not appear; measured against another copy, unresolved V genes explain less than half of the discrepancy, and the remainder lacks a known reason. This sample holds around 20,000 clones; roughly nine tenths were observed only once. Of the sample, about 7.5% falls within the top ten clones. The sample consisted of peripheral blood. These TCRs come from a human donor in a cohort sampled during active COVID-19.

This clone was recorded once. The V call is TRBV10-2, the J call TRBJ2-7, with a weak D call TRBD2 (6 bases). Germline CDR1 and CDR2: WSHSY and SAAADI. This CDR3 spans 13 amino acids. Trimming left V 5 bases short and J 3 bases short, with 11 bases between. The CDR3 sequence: CASSNGGIYEQYF. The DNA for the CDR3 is TGCGCCAGCAGTAACGGGGGTATCTACGAGCAGTACTTC.

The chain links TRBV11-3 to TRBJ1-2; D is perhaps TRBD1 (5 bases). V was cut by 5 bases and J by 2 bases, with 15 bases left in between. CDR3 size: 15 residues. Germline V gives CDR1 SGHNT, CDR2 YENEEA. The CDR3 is CASSNDRAANYGYTF. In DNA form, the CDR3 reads TGTGCCAGCAGCAACGACAGAGCCGCCAACTATGGCTACACCTTC.

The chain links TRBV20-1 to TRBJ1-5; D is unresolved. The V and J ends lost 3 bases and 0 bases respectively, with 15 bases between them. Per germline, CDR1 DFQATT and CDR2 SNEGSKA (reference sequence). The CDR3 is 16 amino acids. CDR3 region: CSASRGQDFSNQPQHF. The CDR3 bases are TGCAGTGCTAGTCGTGGCCAGGACTTTAGCAATCAGCCCCAGCATTTT.

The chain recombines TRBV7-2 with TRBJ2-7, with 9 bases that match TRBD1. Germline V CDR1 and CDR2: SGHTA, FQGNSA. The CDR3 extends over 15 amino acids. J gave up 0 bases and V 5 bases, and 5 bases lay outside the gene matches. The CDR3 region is CASSPGQGLSYEQYF. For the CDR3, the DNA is TGTGCCAGCAGCCCGGGACAGGGCCTCTCCTACGAGCAGTACTTC.

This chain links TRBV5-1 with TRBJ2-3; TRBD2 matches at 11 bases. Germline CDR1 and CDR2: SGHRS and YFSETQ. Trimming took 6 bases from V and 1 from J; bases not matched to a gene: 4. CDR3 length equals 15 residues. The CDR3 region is CASTSGGTGTDTQYF. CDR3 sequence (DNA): TGCGCCAGCACTAGCGGGGGGACCGGCACAGATACGCAGTATTTT.

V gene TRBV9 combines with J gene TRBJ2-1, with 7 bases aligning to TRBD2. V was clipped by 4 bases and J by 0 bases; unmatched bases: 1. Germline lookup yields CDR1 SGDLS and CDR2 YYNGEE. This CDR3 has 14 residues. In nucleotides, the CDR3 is TGTGCCAGCAGCTCGGGGGGCTCCTACAATGAGCAGTTCTTC. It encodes CASSSGGSYNEQFF.

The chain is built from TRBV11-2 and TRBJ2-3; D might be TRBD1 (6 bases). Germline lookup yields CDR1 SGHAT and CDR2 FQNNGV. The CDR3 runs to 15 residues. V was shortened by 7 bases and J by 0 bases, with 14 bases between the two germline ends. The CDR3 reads CASIQGRLSTDTQYF. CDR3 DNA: TGTGCCAGCATTCAGGGGCGGCTCAGCACAGATACGCAGTATTTT.

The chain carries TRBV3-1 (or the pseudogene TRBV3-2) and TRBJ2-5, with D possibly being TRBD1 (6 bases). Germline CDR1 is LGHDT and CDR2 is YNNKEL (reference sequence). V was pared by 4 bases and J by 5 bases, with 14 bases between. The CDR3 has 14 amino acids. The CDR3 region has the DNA TGTGCCAGCAGCCCACGGAGGCAGGGGGAGACCCAGTACTTC. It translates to CASSPRRQGETQYF.

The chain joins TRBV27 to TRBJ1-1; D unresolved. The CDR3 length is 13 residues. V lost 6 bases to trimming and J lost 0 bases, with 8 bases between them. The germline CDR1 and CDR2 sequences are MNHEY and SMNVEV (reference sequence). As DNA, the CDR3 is TGTGCCAGCAGGCAACTGATGAACACTGAAGCTTTCTTT. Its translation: CASRQLMNTEAFF.

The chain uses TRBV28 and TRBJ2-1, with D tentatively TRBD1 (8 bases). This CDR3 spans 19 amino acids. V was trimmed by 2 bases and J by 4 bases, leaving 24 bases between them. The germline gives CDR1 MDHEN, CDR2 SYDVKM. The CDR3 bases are TGTGCCAGCAGTTTAAACCGCCCTCACACAGGGGGAGGGTACAATGAGCAGTTCTTC. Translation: CASSLNRPHTGGGYNEQFF.

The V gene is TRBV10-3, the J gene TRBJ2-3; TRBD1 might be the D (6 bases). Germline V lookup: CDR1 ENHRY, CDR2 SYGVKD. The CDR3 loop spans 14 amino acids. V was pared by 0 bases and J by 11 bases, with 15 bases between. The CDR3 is CAISESTGHSVQYF. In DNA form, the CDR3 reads TGTGCCATCAGTGAGTCTACGGGACACTCGGTGCAGTATTTT.

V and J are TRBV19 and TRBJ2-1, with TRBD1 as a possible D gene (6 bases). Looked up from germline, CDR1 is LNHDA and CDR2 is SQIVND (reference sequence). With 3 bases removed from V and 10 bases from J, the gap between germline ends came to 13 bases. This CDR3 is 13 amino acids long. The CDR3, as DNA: TGTGCCAGTAGTATGGGGACACGGCGGGAGCAGTTCTTC. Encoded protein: CASSMGTRREQFF.